One and the same sample provided the 21 T cell receptor beta chains below, sequenced in a study of blood T cell repertoires in COVID-19. Sequenced by immunoSEQ multiplex PCR; TCRdb stores in-frame clones only, minus some. The table lists 65,000 to 90,000 clones, approximately 83% of them singletons, with 6% to 7% in the top ten. What was sequenced was peripheral blood. These receptors all stem from a woman aged 60-70 years with acute or convalescent COVID-19.

This clone was seen a handful of times. As DNA, the CDR3 is TGTGCCAGCAGTGATTTATATAGTAAAGAGACCCAGTACTTC. This translates into CASSDLYSKETQYF. The chain links TRBV6-1 to TRBJ2-5; D uncertain. This CDR3 is built from 14 residues. Germline lookup yields CDR1 MNHNS and CDR2 SASEGT. The V end lost 3 bases, the J end lost 3 bases, and 11 bases lay between the germline ends.

The chain has TRBV2 and TRBJ1-6; unclear D gene. Trimming left V 0 bases short and J 9 bases short, with 12 bases between. From germline, CDR1 is SNHLY and CDR2 FYNNEI. The CDR3 covers 15 residues. In nucleotides, the CDR3 is TGTGCCAGCAGTGAAGCGAGGGCAGGCCTTTCACCCCTCCACTTT. The encoded protein is CASSEARAGLSPLHF.

The chain has TRBV28 and TRBJ2-7; 8 bases line up with TRBD1. V dropped 5 bases and J dropped 2; count of bases not matched to a gene: 5. Germline loops: CDR1 MDHEN, CDR2 SYDVKM. This CDR3 has 14 amino acids. The CDR3 loop is CASSLETGAYEQYF. The CDR3 DNA reads as TGTGCCAGCAGTCTAGAGACAGGGGCCTACGAGCAGTACTTC.

This chain uses TRBV5-1 with TRBJ1-1; D is perhaps TRBD1 (6 bases). This CDR3 is 17 amino acids long. Germline-derived CDR1 and CDR2 are SGHRS and YFSETQ. V was clipped by 1 base and J by 0 bases, with 16 bases between them. The CDR3 here is CASSLKGLDSLNTEAFF. CDR3 coding DNA: TGCGCCAGCAGCTTGAAGGGCCTGGACAGCTTGAACACTGAAGCTTTCTTT.

The chain couples TRBV5-1 to TRBJ1-5; D gene uncertain. V was pared by 0 bases and J by 5 bases, with 6 bases between. Germline V gene sequence: CDR1 SGHRS, CDR2 YFSETQ. The CDR3 consists of 13 residues. CDR3 residues: CASSLEEDQPQHF. CDR3 DNA sequence: TGCGCCAGCAGCTTGGAGGAGGATCAGCCCCAGCATTTT.

V usage is TRBV7-3 and J usage is TRBJ2-2; D possibly corresponds to TRBD1 (5 bases). V gave up 3 bases and J gave up 3 bases, with 14 bases separating them. The CDR3 spans 16 residues. CDR1 SGHTA and CDR2 FQGTGA come from the germline V gene. CDR3 protein: CASSFIQGAHTGELFF. The CDR3 DNA is TGTGCCAGCAGCTTTATCCAAGGGGCCCACACCGGGGAGCTGTTTTTT.

The chain carries TRBV6-6 and TRBJ2-1; D unclear. The CDR3 has 15 amino acids. Germline CDR1 MNHNY, CDR2 SVGAGI (reference sequence). V was clipped by 2 bases and J by 0 bases, with 8 bases between them. The CDR3 coding sequence is TGTGCCAGCAGTTACGGCCGAAGCTCCTACAATGAGCAGTTCTTC. This codes for CASSYGRSSYNEQFF.

CDR3 sequence: CASTGTGEAETQYF. CDR3 nucleotides: TGTGCCAGCACCGGGACAGGGGAGGCAGAGACCCAGTACTTC. The chain couples TRBV5-5 to TRBJ2-5, with 10 bases that match TRBD1. CDR1 is SGHKS and CDR2 is YYEKEE in the germline V gene (reference sequence). The V and J ends lost 6 bases and 4 bases, in that order; junction bases with no gene match: 6. This CDR3 has 14 residues.

V usage is TRBV5-6 and J usage is TRBJ2-3; a weak D match, TRBD2 (5 bases). Germline V CDR1 and CDR2: SGHDT, YYEEEE. V was pared by 1 base and J by 4 bases, with 19 bases between. This CDR3 comprises 17 residues. CDR3 amino acids: CASSLRFAGGGADTQYF. Written as DNA, the CDR3 is TGTGCCAGCAGCTTGCGGTTCGCAGGCGGAGGTGCAGATACGCAGTATTTT.

The chain has TRBV6-2 or TRBV6-3 and TRBJ2-7; 7 nucleotides align to TRBD2. V lost 2 bases, J lost 4 bases, and 2 bases stayed unmatched. Germline lookup yields CDR1 MNHEY and CDR2 SVGEGT. The CDR3 is 13 residues long. CDR3 region: CASSYAGGYEQYF. For the CDR3, the DNA is TGTGCCAGCAGTTACGCCGGGGGGTACGAGCAGTACTTC.

This clone occurred once. The chain is built from TRBV7-2 and TRBJ1-5; tentatively, D is TRBD1 (6 bases). V shed 2 bases and J shed 7 bases, with 12 bases lying between them. The CDR3 has 14 amino acids. From germline, CDR1 is SGHTA and CDR2 FQGNSA. The CDR3 nucleotides are TGTGCCAGCAGCTTAATTCGGGGGGCCCAGCCCCAGCATTTT. It translates to CASSLIRGAQPQHF.

The chain carries TRBV25-1 and TRBJ1-1, with D possibly being TRBD1 (6 bases). In germline, CDR1 is MGHDK, CDR2 SYGVNS. The CDR3 loop spans 15 amino acids. V was trimmed by 5 bases and J by 3 bases, leaving 16 bases between them. CDR3 nucleotide sequence: TGTGCCAGCAGTATTACAGGGCTGTTGGACACTGAAGCTTTCTTT. This translates into CASSITGLLDTEAFF.

V is TRBV2 and J is TRBJ2-1, with TRBD2 identical over 7 bases. Germline assignment: CDR1 SNHLY and CDR2 FYNNEI. This CDR3 comprises 16 residues. The J segment lost 4 bases and the V segment lost 8 bases, leaving 14 bases of the junction unmatched. The CDR3 sequence is CASGGVTIPSYNEQFF. In nucleotides, the CDR3 is TGTGCCAGCGGGGGGGTTACGATCCCGAGTTACAATGAGCAGTTCTTC.

This chain uses TRBV13 with TRBJ2-2, with 7 bases lining up with TRBD2. The CDR3 covers 14 residues. V was pared by 5 bases and J by 6 bases, with 6 bases of the junction left unmatched. Per the germline V gene, CDR1 is PRHDT and CDR2 is FYEKMQ (reference sequence). The CDR3 region has the DNA TGTGCCAGCAGCCGGGGGGATCACCCCGGGGAGCTGTTTTTT. This sequence encodes CASSRGDHPGELFF.

CDR3 sequence (DNA): TGTGCCAGTAGTATACAACACGGGGAGCTGTTTTTT. This codes for CASSIQHGELFF. The genes are TRBV19 and TRBJ2-2, with D uncertain. This CDR3 region has 12 residues. Germline CDR1 and CDR2: LNHDA and SQIVND (reference sequence). Trimming cost V 2 bases and J 7 bases, with 5 bases left between them.

Only a few counts were recorded for this clone. The J gene is TRBJ2-2, the V gene TRBV18, with D tentatively TRBD2 (5 bases). CDR1 and CDR2 (germline): KGHSH, LQKENI. Between the trimmed V and J ends, which lost 3 bases and 3 bases, there was a span of 11 bases. The CDR3 has 15 amino acids. The CDR3 nucleotides read TGTGCCAGCTCACCGAGCAGCGGTTACACCGGGGAGCTGTTTTTT. It encodes CASSPSSGYTGELFF.

The V and J genes are TRBV11-2 and TRBJ1-2; D is possibly TRBD1 (6 bases). Trimming cost V 1 base and J 6 bases, with 12 bases left between them. This CDR3 is 14 amino acids long. Germline V gene lookup returns CDR1 SGHAT and CDR2 FQNNGV. CDR3 nucleotides: TGTGCCAGCAGCTTAGGTGGGGGGGGCGATGGCTACACCTTC. It yields the protein CASSLGGGGDGYTF. The full variable domain, its missing parts supplied by reference TRBV11-2 and TRBJ1-2, is EAGVAQSPRYKIIEKRQSVAFWCNPISGHATLYWYQQILGQGPKLLIQFQNNGVVDDSQLPKDRFSAERLKGVDSTLKIQPAKLEDSAVYLCASSLGGGGDGYTFGSGTRLTVV.

This clone came up a few times. The V call is TRBV5-1, the J call TRBJ2-1; 11 bases agree with TRBD2. This CDR3 contains 17 residues. J lost 2 bases, V lost 2 bases, and 6 bases had no gene match. Germline V gene lookup returns CDR1 SGHRS and CDR2 YFSETQ. CDR3 region: CASSFPLAGGPYNEQFF. DNA of the CDR3: TGCGCCAGCAGCTTCCCGCTAGCGGGGGGCCCCTACAATGAGCAGTTCTTC.

The V gene is TRBV19, the J gene TRBJ1-2; possible D gene TRBD1, 6 bases. CDR3 length equals 14 residues. The V end lost 5 bases, the J end lost 1 base, and 11 bases lay between the germline ends. Germline CDR1 and CDR2: LNHDA and SQIVND (reference sequence). CDR3 region: CASSSRGGNYGYTF. In DNA form, the CDR3 reads TGTGCCAGTAGTTCCAGGGGCGGTAACTATGGCTACACCTTC.

The chain is built from TRBV9 and TRBJ1-2, with TRBD1 matching 7 bases. After removal of 3 bases from V and 9 bases from J, the junction contained 11 bases not matched to a gene. The CDR3 loop spans 14 amino acids. Germline lookup yields CDR1 SGDLS and CDR2 YYNGEE. CDR3 nucleotides: TGTGCCAGCAGCGCCTACGGGACAGTTAAGAGCTACACCTTC. Translation: CASSAYGTVKSYTF.

The rearrangement joins TRBV28 to TRBJ2-5, with no clear D. V gave up 5 bases and J gave up 7 bases, with 14 bases separating them. The germline CDR1 and CDR2 sequences are MDHEN and SYDVKM. This CDR3 comprises 13 residues. CDR3 region: CASSDPLVLTQYF. CDR3 DNA sequence: TGTGCCAGCAGTGATCCATTAGTTTTGACCCAGTACTTC.